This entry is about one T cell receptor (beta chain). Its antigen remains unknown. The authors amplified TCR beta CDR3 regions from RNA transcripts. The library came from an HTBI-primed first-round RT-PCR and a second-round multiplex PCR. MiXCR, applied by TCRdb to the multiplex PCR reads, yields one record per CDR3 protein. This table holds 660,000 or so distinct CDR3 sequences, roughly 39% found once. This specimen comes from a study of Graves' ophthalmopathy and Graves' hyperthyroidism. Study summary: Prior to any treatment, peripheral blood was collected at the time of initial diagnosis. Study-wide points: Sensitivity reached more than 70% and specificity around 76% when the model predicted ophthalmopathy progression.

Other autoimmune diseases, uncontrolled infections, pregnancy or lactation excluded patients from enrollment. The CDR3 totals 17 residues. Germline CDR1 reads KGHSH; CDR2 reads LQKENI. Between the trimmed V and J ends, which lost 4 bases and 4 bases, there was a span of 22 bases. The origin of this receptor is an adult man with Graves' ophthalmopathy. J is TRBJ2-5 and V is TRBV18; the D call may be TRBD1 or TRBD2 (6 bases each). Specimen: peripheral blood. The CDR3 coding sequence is TGTGCCAGCTCACAGAGCAGGATCGACAGGAGGGGAGAGACCCAGTACTTC. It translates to CASSQSRIDRRGETQYF.